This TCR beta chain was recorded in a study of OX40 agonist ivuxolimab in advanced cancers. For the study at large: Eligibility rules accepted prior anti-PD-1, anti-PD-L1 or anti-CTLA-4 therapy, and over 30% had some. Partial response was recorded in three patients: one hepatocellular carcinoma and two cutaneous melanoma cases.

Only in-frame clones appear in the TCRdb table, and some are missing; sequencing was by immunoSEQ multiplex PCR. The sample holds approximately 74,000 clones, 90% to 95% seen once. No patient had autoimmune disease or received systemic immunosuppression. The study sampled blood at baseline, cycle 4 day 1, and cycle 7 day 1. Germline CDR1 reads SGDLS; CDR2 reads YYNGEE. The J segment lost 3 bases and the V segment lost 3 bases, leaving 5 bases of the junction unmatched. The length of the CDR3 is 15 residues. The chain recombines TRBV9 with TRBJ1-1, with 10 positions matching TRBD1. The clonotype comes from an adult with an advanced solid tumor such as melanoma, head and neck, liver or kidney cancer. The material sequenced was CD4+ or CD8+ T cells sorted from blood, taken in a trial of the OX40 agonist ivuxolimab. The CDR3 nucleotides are TGTGCCAGCAGCGCTGTGGACAGGGGGGACACTGAAGCTTTCTTT. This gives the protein CASSAVDRGDTEAFF. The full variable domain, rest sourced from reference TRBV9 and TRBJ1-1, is DSGVTQTPKHLITATGQRVTLRCSPRSGDLSVYWYQQSLDQGLQFLIQYYNGEERAKGNILERFSAQQFPDLHSELNLSSLELGDSALYFCASSAVDRGDTEAFFGQGTRLTVV.